Here is one T cell receptor beta chain with its context. In the original processing: How many nucleated cells were present was estimated from reference gene primer amplification. Sequenced by immunoSEQ multiplex PCR; TCRdb stores in-frame clones only, minus some. D and trimming come from the DNA, and the V and J calls and clone size come from that table. The sample comprises around 620,000 clones, about 90% of which are singletons, and approximately 0.25% rests with the top ten. The data were taken from a study of blood T cell repertoires in COVID-19. The V and J ends lost 2 bases and 6 bases, in that order; junction bases with no gene match: 3. This CDR3 region has 14 residues. Germline-derived CDR1 and CDR2 are SEHNR and FQNEAQ (reference sequence).

The receptor was derived from a woman aged 18-29 years with acute or convalescent COVID-19. Sequenced: peripheral blood. The chain combines TRBV7-9 with TRBJ2-7; 11 nucleotides line up with TRBD1. The CDR3 sequence: CASSLPGTGGEQYF. The DNA of the CDR3 is TGTGCCAGCAGCTTACCCGGGACAGGGGGCGAGCAGTACTTC. Using reference TRBV7-9 and TRBJ2-7 for the parts outside the CDR3, the full variable domain is DTGVSQNPRHKITKRGQNVTFRCDPISEHNRLYWYRQTLGQGPEFLTYFQNEAQLEKSRLLSDRFSAERPKGSFSTLEIQRTEQGDSAMYLCASSLPGTGGEQYFGPGTRLTVT.